The T cell receptor (beta chain) described here comes from a study of PD-1 blockade in mismatch repair-deficient tumors. As for the study in general: Patients had over 10 mismatch repair-deficient cancer types, all previously treated and progressing. Study-level findings and limits: Tumor-resident clones, often undetectable pretreatment in blood, expanded then contracted after pembrolizumab.

To note about this clone: The antigen is unknown.

The table came from immunoSEQ multiplex PCR; TCRdb's copy has only in-frame clones and leaves some out. The sample contains over 100,000 clones, 60% to 85% of which appear only once. A few pembrolizumab responders had their TCRs sequenced. V was trimmed by 7 bases and J by 4 bases, leaving 13 bases between them. CDR1 MNHEY and CDR2 SVGAGI come from the germline V gene. CDR3 length: 13 residues. The input for sequencing was peripheral blood, taken approximately 64 weeks after starting pembrolizumab. The receptor's source is an adult with mismatch repair-deficient cancer. The rearrangement joins TRBV6-5 to TRBJ1-1; D is undetermined. CDR3 sequence: CASKPNSRTEAFF. The CDR3 nucleotides are TGTGCCAGCAAGCCCAATAGCCGCACTGAAGCTTTCTTT.